These 20 T cell receptor beta chains share one sample of origin, sequenced in a study of blood T cells in healthy people across ages. A second PCR of about 7 to 11 cycles used a sample-barcoded 5' primer and a J-beta primer mix. TCRdb itself ran the 5' RACE reads through MiXCR, one entry per CDR3 protein. The sample consists of 1.5 million to 2 million distinct CDR3 sequences, around 40% of them appearing once. The source material was blood. Source of these receptors: a human donor in good health.

The J gene is TRBJ2-3, the V gene TRBV25-1, with D possibly being TRBD1 (6 bases). CDR1 and CDR2 (germline): MGHDK, SYGVNS. V was trimmed by 0 bases and J by 2 bases, leaving 15 bases between them. This CDR3 contains 17 residues. The CDR3 reads CASSEYFLGTHTDTQYF. CDR3 in DNA: TGTGCCAGCAGTGAATATTTTCTAGGGACACACACAGATACGCAGTATTTT.

The V and J genes are TRBV20-1 and TRBJ2-2; D unresolved. Trimming removed 3 bases at V and 1 base at J, with 6 bases between. Per the germline V gene, CDR1 is DFQATT and CDR2 is SNEGSKA (reference sequence). The CDR3 has 13 amino acids. The CDR3 loop reads CSASGVNTGELFF. CDR3 nucleotide sequence: TGCAGTGCTAGTGGAGTGAACACCGGGGAGCTGTTTTTT.

The chain links TRBV27 to TRBJ2-3; 10 nucleotides line up with TRBD2. V was clipped by 9 bases and J by 4 bases; unmatched bases: 7. Germline values: CDR1 MNHEY, CDR2 SMNVEV (reference sequence). This CDR3 is built from 14 residues. CDR3 residues: CASKIAGGADTQYF. In DNA form, the CDR3 reads TGTGCCAGTAAAATAGCGGGGGGTGCAGATACGCAGTATTTT.

This clonotype turned up a few times. The J gene is TRBJ2-7, the V gene TRBV25-1; D assignment may be TRBD1 or TRBD2 (5 bases each). The CDR3 has 14 residues. V gave up 9 bases and J gave up 1 base, with 16 bases separating them. Germline V gene sequence: CDR1 MGHDK, CDR2 SYGVNS. CDR3: CASSRGPQSYEQYF. The CDR3 nucleotides read TGTGCCAGTTCCCGGGGACCCCAGTCCTACGAGCAGTACTTC.

The rearrangement joins TRBV4-2 to TRBJ1-2; maybe TRBD1 (5 bases). This CDR3 is built from 15 residues. Deletions cut 4 bases from V and 7 bases from J, with 19 bases between. CDR1 is LGHNA and CDR2 is YNFKEQ in the germline V gene. The CDR3 sequence is CASSPGSARIPGYTF. Here the CDR3 DNA reads TGTGCCAGCAGCCCAGGGTCCGCAAGGATCCCTGGCTACACCTTC.

The chain employs TRBV2 and TRBJ2-6; D assignment may be TRBD1 or TRBD2 (5 bases each). Germline loops: CDR1 SNHLY, CDR2 FYNNEI. Trimming removed 2 bases from V and 0 bases from J, with 14 bases in between. This CDR3 is built from 18 residues. The CDR3 nucleotides are TGTGCCAGCAGTGAACGGGGCCGTCTTTTCTCTGGGGCCAACGTCCTGACTTTC. It codes for CASSERGRLFSGANVLTF.

The CDR3 DNA reads as TGTGCCAGCAGCGTAGGGTGGGGCCTATTAGATGAGCAGTTCTTC. Translated, it gives CASSVGWGLLDEQFF. The J gene is TRBJ2-1, the V gene TRBV9, with a tentative D call TRBD1 (5 bases). The germline V and J ends were trimmed by 0 bases and 8 bases, with 15 bases remaining between them. The germline V gene encodes CDR1 SGDLS and CDR2 YYNGEE. The CDR3 sequence is 15 residues long.

This clonotype occurred a few times. The chain employs TRBV6-2 or TRBV6-3 and TRBJ2-6; D unresolved. V dropped 6 bases and J dropped 0 bases, with 9 bases sitting between them. CDR3 size: 15 residues. Per the germline V gene, CDR1 is MNHEY and CDR2 is SVGEGT. CDR3 sequence (DNA): TGTGCCAGCAGCCAGACCTTCTCTGGGGCCAACGTCCTGACTTTC. Protein product: CASSQTFSGANVLTF.

The table lists this clonotype with many counts. V and J are TRBV28 and TRBJ2-1, with 7 bases lining up with TRBD1. V lost 2 bases and J lost 7; bases outside the gene matches: 8. This CDR3 is built from 15 residues. Germline V gives CDR1 MDHEN, CDR2 SYDVKM. This CDR3 reads CASSLGQGETNEQFF. In DNA, the CDR3 is TGTGCCAGCAGTTTAGGGCAGGGGGAGACAAATGAGCAGTTCTTC. Full variable domain (remainder filled in from reference TRBV28 and TRBJ2-1): DVKVTQSSRYLVKRTGEKVFLECVQDMDHENMFWYRQDPGLGLRLIYFSYDVKMKEKGDIPEGYSVSREKKERFSLILESASTNQTSMYLCASSLGQGETNEQFFGPGTRLTVL.

This clonotype appeared a few times. This chain joins TRBV12-3 or TRBV12-4 and TRBJ1-1; D is unclear. V was trimmed by 10 bases and J by 2 bases, leaving 17 bases between them. The CDR3 has 14 residues. DNA of the CDR3: TGTGCCACCAGAGGAGGTACGGGAAACACTGAAGCTTTCTTT. Its protein product is CATRGGTGNTEAFF.

The chain combines TRBV20-1 with TRBJ1-5, with 7 nucleotides matching TRBD1. The CDR3 totals 19 residues. Germline CDR1 and CDR2: DFQATT and SNEGSKA (reference sequence). The ends lost 3 bases at V and 2 bases at J; junction bases unmatched: 19. CDR3 coding DNA: TGCAGTGCTAGTGACAGGGAAGTCCAACCGTACGTCGGCAATCAGCCCCAGCATTTT. It is translated as CSASDREVQPYVGNQPQHF.

In this sample, this clonotype turned up a few times. CDR3 DNA sequence: TGTGCCAGCAGCGAGAGGACAGGAGAAAATTCACCCCTCCACTTT. Amino acid sequence: CASSERTGENSPLHF. The chain has TRBV7-3 and TRBJ1-6, with TRBD1 matching over 7 bases. V dropped 5 bases and J dropped 7; count of bases not matched to a gene: 8. Germline-derived CDR1 and CDR2 are SGHTA and FQGTGA. The CDR3 is 15 residues long. Full variable domain (remainder filled in from reference TRBV7-3 and TRBJ1-6): GAGVSQTPSNKVTEKGKYVELRCDPISGHTALYWYRQSLGQGPEFLIYFQGTGAADDSGLPNDRFFAVRPEGSVSTLKIQRTERGDSAVYLCASSERTGENSPLHFGNGTRLTVT.

V usage is TRBV5-1 and J usage is TRBJ2-7; the D is unclear. V lost 1 base to trimming and J lost 0 bases, with 14 bases between them. Germline CDR1 SGHRS, CDR2 YFSETQ. This CDR3 spans 16 amino acids. CDR3 coding DNA: TGCGCCAGCAGCTTGTCCCCGACGGTTAGCTCCTACGAGCAGTACTTC. Protein: CASSLSPTVSSYEQYF.

This clonotype has only a few counts. This chain uses TRBV7-2 with TRBJ1-5; D ambiguous. The CDR3 has 14 residues. Per the germline V gene, CDR1 is SGHTA and CDR2 is FQGNSA. The ends were cut back, 2 bases at V and 7 bases at J, with 12 bases in the middle. For the CDR3, the DNA is TGTGCCAGCAGCTTAATACCCGAGGAACAGCCCCAGCATTTT. Protein sequence: CASSLIPEEQPQHF.

This clonotype was picked up a small number of times. The chain combines TRBV20-1 with TRBJ2-4; TRBD2 aligns across 7 bases. This CDR3 is 11 amino acids long. Looked up from germline, CDR1 is DFQATT and CDR2 is SNEGSKA (reference sequence). In DNA, the CDR3 is TGCAGCGGGACCCGGGGGGACATTCAGTACTTC. It codes for CSGTRGDIQYF.

The chain joins TRBV7-8 to TRBJ2-1, with 13 bases aligning to TRBD2. Germline values: CDR1 SGHVS, CDR2 FQNEAQ. V trimming: 4 bases; J trimming: 7 bases; junction bases outside the gene matches: 7. The CDR3 runs to 16 residues. The CDR3 spells CASSSRLAGGINEQFF. CDR3 bases: TGTGCCAGCAGCTCAAGACTAGCGGGGGGTATAAATGAGCAGTTCTTC.

This clonotype was picked up a small number of times. The rearrangement joins TRBV5-1 to TRBJ2-1, with TRBD2 matching over 8 bases. The CDR3 covers 18 residues. V lost 3 bases to trimming and J lost 1 base; unmatched junction nucleotides: 12. The germline gives CDR1 SGHRS, CDR2 YFSETQ. The CDR3 sequence: CASSSGPGGGGSYNEQFF. The CDR3 region has the DNA TGCGCCAGCAGCTCTGGTCCGGGGGGGGGTGGTTCCTACAATGAGCAGTTCTTC.

The chain has TRBV12-3 or TRBV12-4 and TRBJ2-5; D gene unclear. This CDR3 is 15 amino acids long. The V and J ends lost 3 bases and 1 base respectively, with 12 bases between them. CDR3 sequence (DNA): TGTGCCAGCAGTTTTTTTTCCCTACCCCAAGAGACCCAGTACTTC. This sequence encodes CASSFFSLPQETQYF.

The chain employs TRBV15 and TRBJ1-1, with 7 bases that match TRBD1. Germline CDR1 LNHNV, CDR2 YYDKDF (reference sequence). Trimming took 8 bases from V and 2 from J; bases not matched to a gene: 5. The CDR3 is 13 amino acids. The CDR3 reads CATGEGANTEAFF. The DNA for the CDR3 is TGTGCCACCGGAGAGGGGGCCAACACTGAAGCTTTCTTT.

This clonotype appeared once. One end of the junction does not line up with germline, which may come from a read error. The chain uses TRBV4-3 and TRBJ1-4; D gene uncertain. Germline V gene data show CDR1 as LGHNA and CDR2 as YSLEER. The CDR3 runs to 16 residues. The CDR3 sequence: CASSQDVRQINEKPFF. The CDR3, as DNA: TGCGCCAGCAGCCAAGATGTTCGACAAATTAATGAAAAACCGTTTTTT.